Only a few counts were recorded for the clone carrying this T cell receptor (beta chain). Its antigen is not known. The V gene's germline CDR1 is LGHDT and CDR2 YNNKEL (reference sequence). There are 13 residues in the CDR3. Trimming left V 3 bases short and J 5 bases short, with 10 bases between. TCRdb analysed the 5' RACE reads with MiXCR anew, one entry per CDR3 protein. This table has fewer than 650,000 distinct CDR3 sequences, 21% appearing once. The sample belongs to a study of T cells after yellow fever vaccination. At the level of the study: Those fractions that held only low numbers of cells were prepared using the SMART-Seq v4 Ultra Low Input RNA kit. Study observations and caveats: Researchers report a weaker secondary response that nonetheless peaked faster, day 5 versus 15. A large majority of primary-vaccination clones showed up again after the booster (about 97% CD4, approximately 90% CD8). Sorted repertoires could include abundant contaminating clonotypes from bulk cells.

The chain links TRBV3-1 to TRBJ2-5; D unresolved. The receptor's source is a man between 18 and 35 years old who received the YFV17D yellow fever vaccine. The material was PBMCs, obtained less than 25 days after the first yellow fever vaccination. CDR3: CASSQARWETQYF. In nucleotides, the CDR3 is TGTGCCAGCAGCCAGGCTAGGTGGGAGACCCAGTACTTC.